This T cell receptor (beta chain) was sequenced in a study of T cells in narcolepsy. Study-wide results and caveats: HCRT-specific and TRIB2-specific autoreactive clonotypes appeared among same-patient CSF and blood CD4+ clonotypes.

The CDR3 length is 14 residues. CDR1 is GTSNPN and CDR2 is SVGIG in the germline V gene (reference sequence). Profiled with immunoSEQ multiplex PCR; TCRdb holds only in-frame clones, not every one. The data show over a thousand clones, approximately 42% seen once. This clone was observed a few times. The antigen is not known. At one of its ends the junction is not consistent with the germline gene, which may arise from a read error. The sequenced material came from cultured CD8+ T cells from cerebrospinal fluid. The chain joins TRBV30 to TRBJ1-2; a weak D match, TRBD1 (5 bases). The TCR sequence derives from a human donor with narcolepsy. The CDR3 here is CSWREDRLSYGYTF. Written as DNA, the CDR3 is TGTTCCTGGAGAGAAGACAGACTCTCGTATGGCTACACCTTC.